The rows below give T cell receptor beta chains drawn from one sample of a study of graft-versus-host responses after intestinal transplantation. Their antigen targets remain unknown. Generated by immunoSEQ multiplex PCR, the TCRdb table keeps only in-frame clones and is missing some. The table includes about 97,000 clones, 85% to 95% detected once. The material sequenced was unstimulated CD8+ T cells sorted from spleen or lymph node cells, taken before transplant. These receptors all stem from a human donor who was the organ donor for an intestinal transplant. Each CDR3 is given with its conserved first and last residue. D genes are given only for firm matches. Clone size, where shown, is once, few, many, or a class for clones that have expanded.

>TRBD2|.|TRBJ2-1|TRBV13
CASSPTSSGYYNEQFF
TGTGCCAGCAGCCCCACCTCTAGCGGGTATTACAATGAGCAGTTCTTC
>.|few|TRBJ2-7|TRBV5-6
CASSFEFEDEQYF
TGTGCCAGCAGCTTTGAGTTTGAGGACGAGCAGTACTTC
>TRBD2|.|TRBJ2-1|TRBV5-4
CASSSGLAGGPISYNEQFF
TGTGCCAGCAGCAGCGGACTAGCGGGAGGCCCCATCTCCTACAATGAGCAGTTCTTC
>TRBD1|.|TRBJ1-5|TRBV5-1
CASSFGTGGTDQPQHF
TGCGCCAGCAGCTTCGGGACAGGCGGCACGGATCAGCCCCAGCATTTT
>.|.|TRBJ1-4|TRBV5-1
CASNQGANEKLFF
TGCGCCAGCAATCAGGGTGCTAATGAAAAACTGTTTTTT
>.|.|TRBJ2-2|TRBV4-2
CASSQDPRGSLNTGELFF
TGTGCCAGCAGCCAAGATCCGAGGGGGAGTCTTAACACCGGGGAGCTGTTTTTT
>TRBD1|.|TRBJ2-7|TRBV6-6
CASSYSWDRIYEQYF
TGTGCCAGCAGTTACTCCTGGGACAGGATCTACGAGCAGTACTTC
>.|.|TRBJ2-1|TRBV6-5
CASSYQFRHDEQFF
TGTGCCAGCAGTTACCAATTCAGGCACGATGAGCAGTTCTTC
>TRBD1|.|TRBJ2-7|TRBV5-1
CASSDGQGYNYEQYF
TGCGCCAGCAGCGACGGACAGGGATACAACTACGAGCAGTACTTC
>.|.|TRBJ1-3|TRBV28
CASRSGLRGREGNTIYF
TGTGCCAGCAGGTCGGGGCTCAGAGGGAGGGAGGGTAACACCATATATTTT
>.|.|TRBJ2-7|TRBV7-3
CASSSHPGSSYEQYF
TGTGCCAGCAGCTCCCACCCCGGGAGCTCCTACGAGCAGTACTTC
>TRBD2|once|TRBJ2-1|TRBV11-2
CASSLSGPTYNEQFF
TGTGCCAGCAGCCTTAGCGGGCCGACCTACAATGAGCAGTTCTTC
>.|.|TRBJ1-5|TRBV28
CASRDIVQPQHF
TGTGCCAGCAGGGACATCGTACAGCCCCAGCATTTT
>.|.|TRBJ2-1|TRBV12-5
CASGLAYPPSSYNEQFF
TGTGCTAGTGGTTTGGCCTACCCGCCGAGCTCCTACAATGAGCAGTTCTTC
>.|.|TRBJ2-7|TRBV6-5
CASSEGLVYEQYF
TGTGCCAGCAGTGAAGGCCTAGTCTACGAGCAGTACTTC
>.|.|TRBJ2-1|TRBV29-1
CSAGAGTSSYNEQFF
TGCAGCGCTGGAGCCGGGACTTCCTCCTACAATGAGCAGTTCTTC
>TRBD2|.|TRBJ2-1|TRBV27
CASTPGTGGPVYNEQFF
TGTGCCAGCACCCCTGGGACGGGAGGGCCAGTCTACAATGAGCAGTTCTTC
>TRBD2|.|TRBJ2-1|TRBV30
CAWSVLAGNEQFF
TGTGCCTGGAGTGTCCTAGCGGGCAATGAGCAGTTCTTC
>.|.|TRBJ1-2|TRBV7-9
CASSLPGYPYGYTF
TGTGCCAGCAGCCTACCGGGGTACCCCTATGGCTACACCTTC
>.|.|TRBJ2-7|TRBV5-4
CASSFWGSSYEQYF
TGTGCCAGCAGCTTTTGGGGCAGCTCCTACGAGCAGTACTTC
>.|.|TRBJ2-1|TRBV11-2
CASSLGTYGEQFF
TGTGCCAGCAGCTTAGGTACATATGGTGAGCAGTTCTTC
>.|.|TRBJ2-7|TRBV7-6
CASSLATLGTSSSEQYF
TGTGCCAGCAGCTTAGCCACCCTCGGCACTAGCTCTTCCGAGCAGTACTTC
>.|.|TRBJ1-2|TRBV29-1
CSVEDRLYGYTF
TGCAGCGTTGAAGACAGGCTCTATGGCTACACCTTC
>TRBD1|.|TRBJ2-7|TRBV11-2
CASSPRDRDGEQYF
TGTGCCAGCAGCCCCCGGGACAGGGATGGCGAGCAGTACTTC
>.|.|TRBJ2-1|TRBV19
CASSISSYEQFF
TGTGCCAGTAGTATTTCGAGCTATGAGCAGTTCTTC
>TRBD1|.|TRBJ2-7|TRBV29-1
CSGMPGQIPGEQYF
TGCAGCGGGATGCCGGGACAGATCCCGGGGGAGCAGTACTTC
>TRBD1|.|TRBJ2-7|TRBV5-6
CASSQTGQVRKYEQYF
TGTGCCAGCAGCCAGACGGGACAGGTTCGGAAATACGAGCAGTACTTC
>TRBD2|.|TRBJ2-1|TRBV27
CASSGLVGEQFF
TGTGCCAGCAGCGGACTAGTTGGTGAGCAGTTCTTC
>TRBD1|.|TRBJ1-1|TRBV19
CASSRTGRINTEAFF
TGTGCCAGTAGTAGGACAGGCAGGATAAACACTGAAGCTTTCTTT
>TRBD2|.|TRBJ2-5|TRBV5-4
CASSLQKLAGGQETQYF
TGTGCCAGCAGCTTGCAAAAACTAGCGGGGGGGCAAGAGACCCAGTACTTC
>.|.|TRBJ1-2|TRBV5-4
CAILSVDGYTF
TGTGCCATTCTCTCCGTCGATGGCTACACCTTC
>.|.|TRBJ1-1|TRBV11-2
CASSLDSGKNTEAFF
TGTGCCAGCAGCTTAGATTCGGGAAAGAACACTGAAGCTTTCTTT
>.|.|TRBJ2-3|TRBV4-2
CASSTRGGKADTQYF
TGTGCCAGCAGCACCCGGGGCGGGAAGGCAGATACGCAGTATTTT
>TRBD1|.|TRBJ2-1|TRBV10-2
CASSTRTGGLGNEQFF
TGCGCCAGCTCAACCAGGACAGGCGGACTGGGAAATGAGCAGTTCTTC
>.|.|TRBJ2-2|TRBV18
CASSPPPGGWTGELFF
TGTGCCAGCTCACCACCCCCGGGGGGCTGGACCGGGGAGCTGTTTTTT
>TRBD2|.|TRBJ2-3|TRBV27
CASSLRSGGAQDTQYF
TGTGCCAGCAGTTTAAGAAGCGGGGGGGCACAAGATACGCAGTATTTT
>.|.|TRBJ2-7|TRBV13
CASMPPGGNPHPEQYF
TGTGCCAGCATGCCCCCAGGAGGAAACCCCCATCCCGAGCAGTACTTC
>TRBD2|once|TRBJ2-2|TRBV9
CASSHVAGNTGELFF
TGTGCCAGCAGCCACGTAGCGGGTAACACCGGGGAGCTGTTTTTT
>TRBD1|.|TRBJ2-3|TRBV7-8
CASSHKGQGASTDTQYF
TGTGCCAGCAGCCACAAGGGACAGGGGGCTAGCACAGATACGCAGTATTTT
>.|.|TRBJ1-2|TRBV5-1
CASSPAQGYGYTF
TGCGCCAGCAGTCCTGCTCAGGGATATGGCTACACCTTC
>TRBD2|.|TRBJ2-5|TRBV7-6
CASSLVPAGDETQYF
TGTGCCAGCAGCTTAGTGCCAGCGGGGGATGAGACCCAGTACTTC
>.|.|TRBJ2-1|TRBV6-6
CASTLGAGWVYNEQFF
TGTGCCAGCACCCTTGGTGCGGGGTGGGTCTACAATGAGCAGTTCTTC
>.|.|TRBJ1-5|TRBV4-2
CASSRSRGGEGQPQHF
TGTGCCAGCAGCCGAAGCCGGGGGGGGGAAGGACAGCCCCAGCATTTT
>.|once|TRBJ1-2|TRBV7-3
CASSLGGGEADYGYTF
TGTGCCAGCAGCTTAGGGGGGGGCGAGGCAGACTATGGCTACACCTTC
>TRBD1|.|TRBJ2-1|TRBV5-4
CASSLEGTGGPGEQFF
TGTGCCAGCAGCTTGGAAGGGACAGGGGGCCCGGGTGAGCAGTTCTTC
>TRBD2|.|TRBJ2-7|TRBV7-8
CASSRSNGLAGYEQYF
TGTGCCAGCAGCCGAAGCAATGGGCTAGCGGGATACGAGCAGTACTTC
>TRBD1|few|TRBJ1-4|TRBV13
CASSFRDRREKLFF
TGTGCCAGCAGCTTCCGGGACAGGAGGGAAAAACTGTTTTTT
>TRBD2|.|TRBJ2-5|TRBV7-6
CASSSTRGDEETQYF
TGTGCCAGCAGCTCTACTCGGGGGGACGAGGAGACCCAGTACTTC
>.|.|TRBJ2-2|TRBV4-1
CASSSEALNTGELFF
TGCGCCAGCAGCTCGGAGGCTCTGAACACCGGGGAGCTGTTTTTT
>.|.|TRBJ1-1|TRBV6-1
CASLYNTEAFF
TGTGCCAGCCTATATAACACTGAAGCTTTCTTT
>TRBD2|once|TRBJ2-5|TRBV7-3
CASSPTYGGAQETQYF
TGTGCCAGCAGCCCTACGTACGGGGGGGCTCAAGAGACCCAGTACTTC
>TRBD1|.|TRBJ2-7|TRBV11-3
CASSSRQGPSYEQYF
TGTGCCAGCAGCTCCAGACAGGGGCCCTCCTACGAGCAGTACTTC
>.|.|TRBJ2-7|TRBV13
CASSLFGGQSGYEQYF
TGTGCCAGCAGCTTATTCGGCGGACAGAGCGGCTACGAGCAGTACTTC
>.|.|TRBJ1-4|TRBV4-1
CASSQLGHRDERLFF
TGCGCCAGCAGCCAATTGGGACACCGGGACGAAAGACTGTTTTTT
>TRBD1|few|TRBJ1-2|TRBV2
CARDRGYYGYTF
TGTGCCAGAGACAGGGGATACTATGGCTACACCTTC
>.|.|TRBJ1-1|TRBV11-2
CASSLDRVAFF
TGTGCCAGCAGCTTAGACAGGGTAGCTTTCTTT
>.|.|TRBJ1-1|TRBV11-2
CASSPGTEAFF
TGTGCCAGCAGCCCGGGCACTGAAGCTTTCTTT